This entry describes one T cell receptor (beta chain). Germline CDR1 reads SEHNR; CDR2 reads FQNEAQ (reference sequence). The CDR3 runs 14 residues. V was pared by 1 base and J by 7 bases, with 10 bases between. This record belongs to a study of control samples from healthy donors and cancer patients. Here immunoSEQ multiplex PCR was the method, and the copy in TCRdb shows in-frame clones only, minus some. The sample lists about 170,000 clones, 90% to 95% occurring once. This TCR was sampled from a woman younger than 45 in good health. The chain employs TRBV7-9 and TRBJ1-4; a possible D gene is TRBD1 (5 bases). Sequenced input: blood. CDR3 DNA sequence: TGTGCCAGCAGCTTAGGGGCAGGGTCTGAAAAACTGTTTTTT. It specifies CASSLGAGSEKLFF. The full variable domain, rest sourced from reference TRBV7-9 and TRBJ1-4, is DTGVSQNPRHKITKRGQNVTFRCDPISEHNRLYWYRQTLGQGPEFLTYFQNEAQLEKSRLLSDRFSAERPKGSFSTLEIQRTEQGDSAMYLCASSLGAGSEKLFFGSGTQLSVL.